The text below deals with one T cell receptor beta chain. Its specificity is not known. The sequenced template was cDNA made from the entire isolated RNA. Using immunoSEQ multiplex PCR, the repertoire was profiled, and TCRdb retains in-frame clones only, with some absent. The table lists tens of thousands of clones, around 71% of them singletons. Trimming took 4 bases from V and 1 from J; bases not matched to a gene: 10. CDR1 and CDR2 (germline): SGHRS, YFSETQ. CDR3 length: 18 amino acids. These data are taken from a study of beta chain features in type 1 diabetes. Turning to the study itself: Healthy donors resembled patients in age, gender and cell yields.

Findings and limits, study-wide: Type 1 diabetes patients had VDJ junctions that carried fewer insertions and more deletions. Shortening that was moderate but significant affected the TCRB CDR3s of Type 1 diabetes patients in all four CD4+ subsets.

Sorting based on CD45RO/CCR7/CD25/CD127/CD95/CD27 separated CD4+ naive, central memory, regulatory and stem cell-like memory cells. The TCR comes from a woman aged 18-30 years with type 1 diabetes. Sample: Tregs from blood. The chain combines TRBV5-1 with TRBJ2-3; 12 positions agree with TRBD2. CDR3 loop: CASSPGISSGRGTDTQYF. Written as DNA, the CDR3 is TGCGCCAGCAGCCCCGGAATTTCTAGCGGGAGGGGCACAGATACGCAGTATTTT.